Given below is one T cell receptor beta chain in context. Its antigen is unknown. The data were obtained in a study of OX40 agonist ivuxolimab in advanced cancers. For the study at large: As their treatment, patients were administered ivuxolimab, an agonistic anti-OX40 (CD134) antibody.

Broader study findings: The study found that CD8+ T cells averaged more expanded clones than CD4+.

The V gene's germline CDR1 is SGHNT and CDR2 YYREEE (reference sequence). The CDR3 is made up of 14 amino acids. Trimming pared 4 bases from V and 5 bases from J, leaving 13 bases between. Generated by immunoSEQ multiplex PCR, the TCRdb table keeps only in-frame clones and is missing some. The sample contains tens of thousands of clones, around 87% of which appear only once. The genes are TRBV5-4 and TRBJ2-1; the D call may be TRBD1 or TRBD2 (5 bases each). The TCR sequence derives from an adult with an advanced solid tumor such as melanoma, head and neck, liver or kidney cancer. The sample in question was CD4+ or CD8+ T cells sorted from blood, obtained in a trial of the OX40 agonist ivuxolimab. The CDR3: CASSQGTTNNEQFF. The CDR3 DNA reads as TGTGCCAGCAGCCAAGGGACCACAAACAATGAGCAGTTCTTC.